This TCR beta chain was obtained from a study of blood T cell repertoires in COVID-19. The CDR3 spans 13 residues. The germline V gene has CDR1 LGHNA and CDR2 YSLEER. V shed 6 bases and J shed 5 bases, with 13 bases lying between them. TCRdb's table, derived via immunoSEQ multiplex PCR, lists solely in-frame clones and lacks some. The top ten hold approximately 6% of the sample, which has approximately 230,000 clones, approximately 88% seen once. The sequenced material came from peripheral blood. The chain couples TRBV4-3 to TRBJ1-2; D call uncertain. The sequence derives from a woman aged 25 to 39 with COVID-19, enrolled during active disease. CDR3 DNA sequence: TGCGCCAGCAGGAAGGACGGCGGGTATGGCTACACCTTC. It yields the protein CASRKDGGYGYTF.